This entry concerns a single T cell receptor (beta chain). These data belong to a study of blood T cell repertoires in COVID-19. Study overall: Donors in the United States, Italy and Spain gave samples during acute or convalescent COVID-19. The cDNA or gDNA used as material had been derived from T cells, B-cell-depleted T cells, or PBMCs.

The germline CDR1 and CDR2 sequences are MNHEY and SMNVEV (reference sequence). The CDR3 is 15 residues long. Germline trimming cut 2 bases from V and 4 bases from J; bases unmatched to any gene: 7. Authors' methods: It was from reference gene primer amplification that nucleated cell counts were estimated. Here immunoSEQ multiplex PCR was the method, and the copy in TCRdb shows in-frame clones only, minus some. D and trimming were read from the DNA, whereas the V and J calls and clone size are those reported in that table. Of about 160,000 clones listed, roughly 87% are singletons. The source material was peripheral blood. V gene TRBV27 combines with J gene TRBJ1-2, with TRBD1 identical over 7 bases. The TCR originated in a woman in her fifties or sixties with active or convalescent COVID-19. The CDR3 nucleotides are TGTGCCAGCAGTTTAGAGGCAGGGGGGATCTATGGCTACACCTTC. This translates into CASSLEAGGIYGYTF.